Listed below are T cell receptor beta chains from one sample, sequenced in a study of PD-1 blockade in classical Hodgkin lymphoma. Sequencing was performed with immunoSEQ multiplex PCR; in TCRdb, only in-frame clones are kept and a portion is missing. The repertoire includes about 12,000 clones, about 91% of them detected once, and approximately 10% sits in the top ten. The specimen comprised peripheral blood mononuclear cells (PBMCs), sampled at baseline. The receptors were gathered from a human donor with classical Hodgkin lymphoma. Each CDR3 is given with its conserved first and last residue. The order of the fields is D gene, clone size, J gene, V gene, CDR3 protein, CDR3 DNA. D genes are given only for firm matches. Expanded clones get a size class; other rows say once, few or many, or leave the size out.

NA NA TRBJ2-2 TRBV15 CATSVVRLDGTGELFF TGTGCCACCAGTGTTGTCCGACTAGATGGCACCGGGGAGCTGTTTTTT
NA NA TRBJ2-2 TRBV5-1 CASSLGQVDLGELFF TGCGCCAGCAGCTTGGGACAGGTCGACCTCGGGGAGCTGTTTTTT
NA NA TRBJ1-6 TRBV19 CASSKERMGAYNSPLHF TGTGCCAGTAGTAAAGAGCGGATGGGCGCCTATAATTCACCCCTCCACTTT
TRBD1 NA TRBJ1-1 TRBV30 CAWRRQGSTEAFF TGTGCCTGGAGAAGACAGGGGAGCACTGAAGCTTTCTTT
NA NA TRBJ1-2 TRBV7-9 CASSSEQRVYGYTF TGTGCCAGCAGCTCCGAACAGCGAGTCTATGGCTACACCTTC
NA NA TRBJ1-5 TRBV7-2 CASSLRGKSNQPQHF TGTGCCAGCAGCTTACGAGGGAAAAGCAATCAGCCCCAGCATTTT
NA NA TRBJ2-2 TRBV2 CASSGTGTRELFF TGTGCCAGCAGCGGCACAGGGACCCGGGAGCTGTTTTTT
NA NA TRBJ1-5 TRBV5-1 CASSLGVGYNQPQHF TGCGCCAGCAGCTTGGGGGTGGGGTACAATCAGCCCCAGCATTTT
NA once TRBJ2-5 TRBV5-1 CASSYQVGEAQYF TGCGCCAGCAGCTATCAGGTCGGTGAGGCCCAGTACTTC
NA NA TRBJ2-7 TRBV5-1 CASGGADSYEQYF TGCGCCAGCGGGGGGGCTGATTCCTACGAGCAGTACTTC
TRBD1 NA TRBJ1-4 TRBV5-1 CASSLTGGANEKLFF TGCGCCAGCAGCTTAACAGGGGGGGCTAATGAAAAACTGTTTTTT
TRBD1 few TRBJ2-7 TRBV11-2 CASSLGTGGYEQYF TGTGCCAGCAGCTTGGGGACAGGGGGATACGAGCAGTACTTC
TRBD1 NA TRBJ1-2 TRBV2 CASSGTGDSHYGYTF TGTGCCAGCAGTGGGACAGGGGATAGCCACTATGGCTACACCTTC
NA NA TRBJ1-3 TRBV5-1 CASSLEGRWVSGNTIYF TGCGCCAGCAGCTTGGAAGGGCGGTGGGTCTCTGGAAACACCATATATTTT
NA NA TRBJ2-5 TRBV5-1 CASSLDQGSTQYF TGCGCCAGCAGCTTGGATCAGGGCAGCACCCAGTACTTC
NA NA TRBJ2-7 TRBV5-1 CASSLQGGSYEQYF TGCGCCAGCAGCTTACAGGGAGGGAGCTACGAGCAGTACTTC
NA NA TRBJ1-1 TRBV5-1 CASSLEGVANTEAFF TGCGCCAGCAGCTTGGAGGGGGTCGCGAACACTGAAGCTTTCTTT
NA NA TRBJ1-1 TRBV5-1 CASSRELNTEAFF TGCGCCAGCAGCCGTGAACTGAACACTGAAGCTTTCTTT
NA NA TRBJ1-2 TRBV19 CASSPRQVYGYTF TGTGCCAGTAGTCCGCGACAGGTCTATGGCTACACCTTC
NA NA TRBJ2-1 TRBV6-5 CASSSTEGNEQFF TGTGCCAGCAGTTCAACCGAGGGGAATGAGCAGTTCTTC
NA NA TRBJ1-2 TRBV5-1 CASSTTGSGGYTF TGCGCCAGCAGCACTACAGGGTCCGGAGGCTACACCTTC
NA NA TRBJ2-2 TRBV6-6 CASSYNSNTGELFF TGTGCCAGCAGCTATAACAGCAACACCGGGGAGCTGTTTTTT
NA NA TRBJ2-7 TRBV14 CASSQDPRDEQYF TGTGCCAGCAGCCAAGACCCCAGGGACGAGCAGTACTTC
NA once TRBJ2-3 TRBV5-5 CASSFSSDTQYF TGTGCCAGCAGCTTTTCCTCCGATACGCAGTATTTT
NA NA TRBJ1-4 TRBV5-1 CASSKTGSTNEKLFF TGCGCCAGCAGCAAAACGGGTTCGACTAATGAAAAACTGTTTTTT
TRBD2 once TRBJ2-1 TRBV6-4 CASSDATTSGGREYNEQFF TGTGCCAGCAGTGATGCGACTACTAGCGGGGGGCGGGAATACAATGAGCAGTTCTTC
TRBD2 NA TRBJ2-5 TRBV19 CASSVSSGGFETQYF TGTGCCAGTAGTGTCTCTAGCGGGGGGTTCGAGACCCAGTACTTC
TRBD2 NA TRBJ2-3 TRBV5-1 CASTRLAGEDTQYF TGCGCCAGCACTCGACTAGCGGGGGAGGATACGCAGTATTTT
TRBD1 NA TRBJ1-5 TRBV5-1 CASSYGQGGQPQHF TGCGCCAGCAGCTATGGACAGGGGGGACAGCCCCAGCATTTT
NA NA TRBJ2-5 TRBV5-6 CASSLARQGKETQYF TGTGCCAGCAGCTTGGCCCGGCAGGGGAAAGAGACCCAGTACTTC
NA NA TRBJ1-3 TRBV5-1 CASSLGGSGNTIYF TGCGCCAGCAGCTTAGGAGGTTCTGGAAACACCATATATTTT
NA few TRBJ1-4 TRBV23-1 CASSQPISRGGTNEKLFF TGCGCCAGCAGTCAACCAATAAGCAGGGGAGGTACTAATGAAAAACTGTTTTTT
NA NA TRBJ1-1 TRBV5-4 CADSLAGGNTEAFF TGTGCCGACTCCCTTGCCGGGGGTAACACTGAAGCTTTCTTT
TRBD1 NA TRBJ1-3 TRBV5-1 CASSPDRGTGNTIYF TGCGCCAGCAGCCCGGACAGGGGCACTGGAAACACCATATATTTT
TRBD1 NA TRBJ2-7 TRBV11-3 CASSFTRDSSYEQYF TGTGCCAGCAGCTTCACTCGGGACAGCTCCTACGAGCAGTACTTC
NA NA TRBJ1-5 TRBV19 CASSLEDSNQPQHF TGTGCCAGTAGTTTGGAAGATAGCAATCAGCCCCAGCATTTT
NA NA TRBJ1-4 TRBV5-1 CASSLLKANEKLFF TGCGCCAGCAGCTTACTTAAGGCTAATGAAAAACTGTTTTTT
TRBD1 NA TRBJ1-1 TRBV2 CASTQEMTGAGTEAFF TGTGCCAGCACTCAAGAGATGACAGGGGCGGGCACTGAAGCTTTCTTT
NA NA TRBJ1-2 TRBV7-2 CASSWGVANYGYTF TGTGCCAGCAGCTGGGGTGTAGCTAACTATGGCTACACCTTC
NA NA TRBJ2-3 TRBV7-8 CASSLVSGGAGRTDTQYF TGTGCCAGCAGCTTAGTCTCAGGTGGTGCGGGGCGCACAGATACGCAGTATTTT
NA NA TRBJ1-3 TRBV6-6 CAGATGNTIYF TGTGCAGGGGCGACTGGAAACACCATATATTTT
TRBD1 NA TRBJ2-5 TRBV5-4 CASSLATGGEETQYF TGTGCCAGCAGCTTGGCCACAGGGGGCGAAGAGACCCAGTACTTC
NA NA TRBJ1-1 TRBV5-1 CASSSPGYAEAFF TGCGCCAGCAGCTCGCCAGGGTACGCTGAAGCTTTCTTT
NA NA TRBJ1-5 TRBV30 CAWSASQGRQPQHF TGTGCCTGGAGTGCATCACAAGGAAGGCAGCCCCAGCATTTT
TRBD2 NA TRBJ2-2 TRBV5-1 CASSLFAGGNTGELFF TGCGCCAGCAGCTTGTTCGCGGGGGGGAACACCGGGGAGCTGTTTTTT
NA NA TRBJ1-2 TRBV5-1 CASSPLTASGYGYTF TGCGCCAGCAGCCCCCTGACCGCCTCGGGCTATGGCTACACCTTC